These T cell receptor beta chains were read from a single sample in a study of CD8+CD57+ T cells in acquired aplastic anemia. TCRdb re-called the reads through MiXCR, storing one row per CDR3 protein. In the table there are under 350,000 distinct CDR3 sequences, about three fifths of which are singletons. Sequenced: sorted CD4+, CD8+, or CD8+CD57+ T cells (not recorded which) from PBMCs. These receptors originate from a human donor with aplastic anemia. CDR3s include the opening cysteine and the closing phenylalanine or tryptophan. Each record gives: V gene, clone size, D gene, J gene, CDR3 protein, CDR3 DNA. D genes are given only for firm matches. Clone size is shown for a subset of rows, as once, few, many or a class of expanded clone.

V: TRBV20-1; size: NA; D: TRBD2; J: TRBJ2-3; CDR3: CSARLAAAPQADTQYF; DNA: TGCAGTGCTAGACTAGCGGCCGCCCCCCAGGCAGATACGCAGTATTTT
V: TRBV12-3/TRBV12-4; size: many; D: NA; J: TRBJ2-5; CDR3: CASSLQTGQETQYF; DNA: TGTGCCAGCAGTTTACAGACAGGACAAGAGACCCAGTACTTC
V: TRBV11-2; size: many; D: TRBD1; J: TRBJ1-1; CDR3: CASSLPTGGAYPTEAFF; DNA: TGTGCCAGCAGTCTGCCTACAGGGGGCGCGTATCCCACTGAAGCTTTCTTT
V: TRBV2; size: many; D: NA; J: TRBJ1-3; CDR3: CASSEVDRSSGNTIYF; DNA: TGTGCCAGCAGTGAGGTTGATAGAAGCTCTGGAAACACCATATATTTT
V: TRBV7-8; size: many; D: TRBD2; J: TRBJ2-7; CDR3: CASSFPGTSVSYEQYF; DNA: TGTGCCAGCAGCTTCCCCGGGACTAGCGTCTCCTACGAGCAGTACTTC
V: TRBV4-1; size: many; D: NA; J: TRBJ1-2; CDR3: CASSQEGARGREGYTF; DNA: TGCGCCAGCAGCCAAGAAGGTGCCAGGGGCAGAGAGGGCTACACCTTC
V: TRBV9; size: once; D: NA; J: TRBJ1-4; CDR3: CASSQTGSSEKLFF; DNA: TGTGCCAGCAGCCAGACAGGCTCGAGTGAAAAACTGTTTTTT
V: TRBV25-1; size: NA; D: TRBD1; J: TRBJ1-2; CDR3: CASSEHGDRGHYGYTF; DNA: TGTGCCAGCAGTGAACACGGGGACAGGGGGCATTATGGCTACACCTTC
V: TRBV7-9; size: NA; D: TRBD1; J: TRBJ2-7; CDR3: CASSPGQGGSYEQYF; DNA: TGTGCCAGCAGCCCCGGACAGGGGGGTTCCTACGAGCAGTACTTC
V: TRBV12-3/TRBV12-4; size: many; D: NA; J: TRBJ1-1; CDR3: CASSLGQPNTEAFF; DNA: TGTGCCAGCAGTTTAGGCCAGCCCAACACTGAAGCTTTCTTT
V: TRBV12-3/TRBV12-4; size: NA; D: NA; J: TRBJ2-6; CDR3: CASYYGAALANVLTF; DNA: TGTGCCAGCTACTACGGGGCGGCCCTGGCCAACGTCCTGACTTTC
V: TRBV5-6; size: many; D: NA; J: TRBJ1-2; CDR3: CASSTYRVYGYTF; DNA: TGTGCCAGCAGTACCTACCGCGTCTATGGCTACACCTTC
V: TRBV12-3/TRBV12-4; size: NA; D: NA; J: TRBJ2-7; CDR3: CASSPLVLEQYF; DNA: TGTGCCAGCAGCCCCCTGGTGCTCGAGCAGTACTTC
V: TRBV7-9; size: NA; D: TRBD2; J: TRBJ2-7; CDR3: CASSLIVLELAGGPYEQCF; DNA: TGTGCCAGCAGCTTAATAGTCCTCGAACTAGCGGGAGGGCCCTACGAGCAGTGCTTC
V: TRBV9; size: NA; D: NA; J: TRBJ2-5; CDR3: CASSPPRNQETQYF; DNA: TGTGCCAGCAGTCCTCCCCGCAACCAAGAGACCCAGTACTTC
V: TRBV19; size: NA; D: NA; J: TRBJ2-2; CDR3: CASSNKGTGELLF; DNA: TGTGCCAGTAGTAACAAGGGTACCGGGGAGCTGCTTTTT
V: TRBV12-3/TRBV12-4; size: many; D: NA; J: TRBJ1-1; CDR3: CASSSQRDAEAFF; DNA: TGTGCCAGCAGTTCCCAACGGGATGCGGAAGCTTTCTTT